A single sample is the source of the 13 T cell receptor beta chains below, sequenced in a study of blood T cell repertoires in COVID-19 (TCRdb year 2020). Libraries came from the immunoSEQ multiplex PCR assay. TCRdb retrieved this table from immuneACCESS and kept in-frame rearrangements only. Not all clones are present; in checked studies, unresolved V genes account for under half, and no reason is known for the remainder. This sample is represented by roughly 140,000 clones; around 85% of them were singletons. Over 2.5% of the sample rests with the top ten. Sequences were obtained from peripheral blood. Receptors were obtained from a man aged 45 to 65 with acute or convalescent COVID-19.

The chain links TRBV19 to TRBJ1-6, with 7 bases fitting TRBD1. The V gene's germline CDR1 is LNHDA and CDR2 SQIVND (reference sequence). V shed 6 bases, J shed 8 bases, and the junction held 10 bases outside the gene matches. The CDR3 consists of 15 residues. CDR3 in amino acids: CASRLSEGAHSPLHF. Written as DNA, the CDR3 is TGTGCCAGTAGGCTCTCGGAGGGGGCGCATTCACCCCTCCACTTT.

In this sample, this clone turned up once. The V gene is TRBV12-5, the J gene TRBJ2-7; 7 positions agree with TRBD1. CDR1 and CDR2 (germline): LGHNT, FRNRAP. V was pared by 4 bases and J by 0 bases, with 6 bases of the junction left unmatched. This CDR3 contains 15 residues. The CDR3 is CASGSPRGSSYEQYF. The CDR3 DNA reads as TGTGCTAGTGGTTCCCCCAGGGGGAGCTCCTACGAGCAGTACTTC. Full variable domain (outside the CDR3, taken from reference TRBV12-5 and TRBJ2-7): DARVTQTPRHKVTEMGQEVTMRCQPILGHNTVFWYRQTMMQGLELLAYFRNRAPLDDSGMPKDRFSAEMPDATLATLKIQPSEPRDSAVYFCASGSPRGSSYEQYFGPGTRLTVT.

V is TRBV3-1 (or the pseudogene TRBV3-2) and J is TRBJ2-5, with D hard to call. The CDR3 is made up of 11 amino acids. Germline V gene data show CDR1 as LGHDT and CDR2 as YNNKEL (reference sequence). V was trimmed by 3 bases and J by 10 bases, leaving 9 bases between them. The CDR3 nucleotides are TGTGCCAGCAGCCAGGCTCAAAGCCAGTACTTC. Amino acids: CASSQAQSQYF.

The rearrangement uses TRBV20-1 and TRBJ1-2; D unresolved. CDR3 length: 11 amino acids. Germline V gene lookup returns CDR1 DFQATT and CDR2 SNEGSKA (reference sequence). Trimming took off 7 bases at V and 8 bases at J, with 14 bases between the two ends. CDR3 amino acids: CSVFTDRGYTF. The CDR3 bases are TGCAGTGTGTTTACCGATCGGGGCTACACCTTC.

The chain has TRBV6-2 or TRBV6-3 and TRBJ2-7; 8 nucleotides align to TRBD2. This CDR3 is 17 amino acids long. J was trimmed by 3 bases and V by 5 bases; bases with no gene match: 15. CDR1 MNHEY and CDR2 SVGEGT come from the germline V gene. CDR3 in DNA: TGTGCCAGCAGTGACTACCCCGGGACTAGGTTTCTCTACGAGCAGTACTTC. As protein: CASSDYPGTRFLYEQYF.

The gene calls are TRBV9 and TRBJ1-5; TRBD1 aligns across 9 bases. This CDR3 comprises 15 residues. CDR1 SGDLS and CDR2 YYNGEE come from the germline V gene. Losses at the gene ends were 0 bases for V and 2 bases for J; bases not matched to a gene: 0. The CDR3 spells CASSVGQGGNQPQHF. The CDR3 coding sequence is TGTGCCAGCAGCGTAGGACAGGGGGGCAATCAGCCCCAGCATTTT.

This sequence joins TRBV27 and TRBJ1-6, with 8 bases fitting TRBD1. Germline loops: CDR1 MNHEY, CDR2 SMNVEV (reference sequence). J lost 10 bases, V lost 3 bases, and 5 bases had no gene match. CDR3 length: 14 residues. The CDR3 loop reads CASSFRGTGSPLHF. The CDR3 DNA reads as TGTGCCAGCAGTTTCCGGGGGACAGGCTCACCCCTCCACTTT.

Regarding this clone: Other DNA sequences in the same sample also yield this CDR3. J is TRBJ2-7 and V is TRBV6-6; D perhaps matches TRBD1 (6 bases). Trimming removed 5 bases from V and 2 bases from J, with 7 bases in between. Germline V CDR1 and CDR2: MNHNY, SVGAGI (reference sequence). The CDR3 contains 12 residues. The CDR3 sequence: CASSNRAYEQYF. The CDR3 nucleotides read TGTGCCAGCAGTAACAGGGCCTACGAGCAGTACTTC.

This clone turned up a few times. The chain uses TRBV28 and TRBJ1-4, with D possibly being TRBD1 (6 bases). The germline V gene has CDR1 MDHEN and CDR2 SYDVKM. V was clipped by 5 bases and J by 0 bases, with 10 bases between them. This CDR3 is built from 15 residues. The CDR3 loop is CASSRTDATNEKLFF. For the CDR3, the DNA is TGTGCCAGCAGTAGGACAGATGCAACTAATGAAAAACTGTTTTTT.

V is TRBV29-1 and J is TRBJ2-1, with D maybe TRBD1 (5 bases). CDR3 length: 14 residues. V shed 3 bases and J shed 6 bases, with 15 bases lying between them. CDR1 SQVTM and CDR2 ANQGSEA come from the germline V gene. This CDR3 is CSVEGGAAPNEQFF. DNA for the CDR3: TGCAGCGTTGAGGGTGGGGCAGCGCCCAATGAGCAGTTCTTC.

This chain uses TRBV19 with TRBJ2-1; 11 bases agree with TRBD2. The CDR3 length is 18 residues. V was pared by 3 bases and J by 1 base, with 8 bases of the junction left unmatched. Per the germline V gene, CDR1 is LNHDA and CDR2 is SQIVND (reference sequence). The CDR3 sequence is CASSIGRLAGGSYNEQFF. The CDR3, as DNA: TGTGCCAGTAGTATCGGGCGCCTAGCGGGAGGATCCTACAATGAGCAGTTCTTC.

The genes are TRBV11-3 and TRBJ2-1; TRBD2 matches at 7 bases. Germline V gene sequence: CDR1 SGHNT, CDR2 YENEEA. The length of the CDR3 is 11 residues. V lost 5 bases, J lost 11 bases, and 3 bases stayed unmatched. CDR3 protein: CASSSGAKQFF. DNA of the CDR3: TGTGCCAGCAGCAGCGGGGCAAAGCAGTTCTTC.

The chain is built from TRBV7-3 and TRBJ2-5, with D tentatively TRBD2 (5 bases). V lost 3 bases and J 2 bases, leaving 16 bases between the germline ends. The CDR3 length is 16 residues. Germline CDR1 and CDR2: SGHTA and FQGTGA. The CDR3 sequence is CASSFIPGVGQETQYF. CDR3 bases: TGTGCCAGCAGCTTCATTCCCGGGGTGGGTCAAGAGACCCAGTACTTC.